Presented here are 25 T cell receptor beta chains from one specimen sequenced in a study of blood T cell repertoires in COVID-19. Clones were read by immunoSEQ multiplex PCR, and TCRdb kept only the in-frame ones, dropping some. The sample lists around 360,000 clones; roughly 86% were seen once. The sample was peripheral blood. Source of these receptors: a woman in her thirties with COVID-19, enrolled during active disease.

The rearrangement uses TRBV28 and TRBJ1-2, with TRBD1 as a possible D gene (6 bases). The CDR3 runs to 15 residues. Trimming removed 6 bases from V and 0 bases from J, with 14 bases in between. CDR1 MDHEN and CDR2 SYDVKM come from the germline V gene. CDR3 bases: TGTGCCAGCAGCATAGCGGGGGCAGCTAACTATGGCTACACCTTC. Protein sequence: CASSIAGAANYGYTF.

The rearrangement links TRBV10-1 to TRBJ2-7; D is unclear. The CDR3 has 13 residues. V was clipped by 2 bases and J by 2 bases, with 7 bases between them. Germline assignment: CDR1 WNHNN and CDR2 SYGVQD (reference sequence). The CDR3 sequence is CASSENSPYEQYF. In nucleotides, the CDR3 is TGCGCCAGCAGTGAGAACTCCCCCTACGAGCAGTACTTC.

This rearrangement joins TRBV4-1 to TRBJ2-7; 10 positions agree with TRBD1. The length of the CDR3 is 15 residues. Germline V gene sequence: CDR1 MGHRA, CDR2 YSYEKL. The J segment lost 7 bases and the V segment lost 0 bases, leaving 6 bases of the junction unmatched. The CDR3 DNA reads as TGCGCCAGCAGCCAAGACCGGGACAGGGGTCTAGAGCAGTACTTC. This sequence encodes CASSQDRDRGLEQYF.

V gene TRBV7-2 combines with J gene TRBJ1-5; the D gene is possibly TRBD1 (6 bases). V lost 6 bases to trimming and J lost 7 bases, with 16 bases between them. From germline, CDR1 is SGHTA and CDR2 FQGNSA. There are 14 residues in the CDR3. CDR3 nucleotide sequence: TGTGCCAGCAGTCGCACGGGGGGCGGGCAGCCCCAGCATTTT. Translated: CASSRTGGGQPQHF.

This chain links TRBV5-4 with TRBJ2-3; D perhaps matches TRBD1 (6 bases). In germline, CDR1 is SGHNT, CDR2 YYREEE (reference sequence). Trimming stripped 0 bases from V and 2 bases from J, with 13 bases between. The CDR3 spans 16 residues. CDR3 DNA sequence: TGTGCCAGCAGCTTGGCGGCCTGGGGGCCCACAGATACGCAGTATTTT. This codes for CASSLAAWGPTDTQYF.

The rearrangement uses TRBV10-2 and TRBJ1-2; D unresolved. Trimming took 5 bases from V and 7 from J, leaving 11 bases between them. Germline CDR1 is WSHSY and CDR2 is SAAADI. The CDR3 loop spans 12 amino acids. CDR3 protein: CASSPLGSGYTF. The DNA for the CDR3 is TGCGCCAGCAGTCCCCTCGGGAGTGGCTACACCTTC.

The chain employs TRBV9 and TRBJ2-7; the D gene is possibly TRBD2 (5 bases). Trimming took off 7 bases at V and 0 bases at J, with 11 bases between the two ends. In germline, CDR1 is SGDLS, CDR2 YYNGEE. The CDR3 has 13 residues. The CDR3 protein is CASSSYPSYEQYF. CDR3 DNA: TGTGCCAGCTCTAGCTACCCCTCCTACGAGCAGTACTTC.

V usage is TRBV6-2 or TRBV6-3 and J usage is TRBJ1-5, with D unclear. Looked up from germline, CDR1 is MNHEY and CDR2 is SVGEGT. The CDR3 length is 13 residues. Trimming stripped 2 bases from V and 5 bases from J, with 7 bases between. As DNA, the CDR3 is TGTGCCAGCAGTTACGTCAGTGATCAGCCCCAGCATTTT. As protein: CASSYVSDQPQHF.

This clone was counted a single time. Within the sample, other DNA sequences also encode this same CDR3. CDR3 region: CASSVGTGGGQPQHF. The CDR3, as DNA: TGTGCCAGCAGCGTGGGGACAGGGGGCGGTCAGCCCCAGCATTTT. The chain is built from TRBV9 and TRBJ1-5, with 12 bases aligning to TRBD1. The V gene's germline CDR1 is SGDLS and CDR2 YYNGEE. The CDR3 totals 15 residues. V shed 2 bases and J 6 bases; nucleotides not matched to a gene: 3.

The CDR3: CASSLDGQGNTIYF. DNA for the CDR3: TGTGCCAGCAGCCTAGATGGACAGGGAAACACCATATATTTT. The chain links TRBV9 to TRBJ1-3; D might be TRBD1 (6 bases). Deletions cut 4 bases from V and 4 bases from J, with 12 bases between. The V gene's germline CDR1 is SGDLS and CDR2 YYNGEE. The CDR3 totals 14 residues.

DNA of the CDR3: TGTGCTAGTGGTTTGTCAAACACCGGGGAGCTGTTTTTT. Translation: CASGLSNTGELFF. This chain links TRBV12-5 with TRBJ2-2; D unclear. V was pared by 2 bases and J by 2 bases, with 3 bases between. This CDR3 region has 13 residues. The germline V gene encodes CDR1 LGHNT and CDR2 FRNRAP.

This rearrangement joins TRBV7-8 to TRBJ2-7, with 13 bases aligning to TRBD2. The CDR3 loop spans 16 amino acids. V was clipped by 5 bases and J by 5 bases; unmatched bases: 9. Germline V lookup: CDR1 SGHVS, CDR2 FQNEAQ. DNA of the CDR3: TGTGCCAGCAGCGACCCTCGGACTAGCGGGAGTGACGAGCAGTACTTC. Its translation is CASSDPRTSGSDEQYF.

The CDR3 DNA reads as TGCAGCGTTGTTGGACTAGCGGTGTCCTACAATGAGCAGTTCTTC. Protein product: CSVVGLAVSYNEQFF. V gene TRBV29-1 combines with J gene TRBJ2-1; 10 bases agree with TRBD2. The V gene end was trimmed by 4 bases and the J gene end by 1 base; junction bases not matched to a gene: 4. Germline V gives CDR1 SQVTM, CDR2 ANQGSEA. The CDR3 consists of 15 residues.

V and J are TRBV15 and TRBJ1-3, with D possibly matching TRBD1 (6 bases). CDR3 size: 14 residues. Germline CDR1 reads LNHNV; CDR2 reads YYDKDF (reference sequence). With 3 bases removed from V and 4 bases from J, the gap between germline ends came to 10 bases. This chain's CDR3 is CATSSTGYGNTIYF. CDR3 nucleotides: TGTGCCACCAGCAGCACAGGGTACGGAAACACCATATATTTT.

The chain couples TRBV29-1 to TRBJ2-7; 11 nucleotides align to TRBD1. Germline V gene data show CDR1 as SQVTM and CDR2 as ANQGSEA. J lost 5 bases, V lost 4 bases, and 7 bases had no gene match. The CDR3 is 14 amino acids. The CDR3 sequence: CSVAAGTGGNEQYF. The CDR3 bases are TGCAGCGTTGCCGCCGGGACAGGGGGGAACGAGCAGTACTTC.

The chain carries TRBV20-1 and TRBJ1-2; D not certain. The V end was cut by 3 bases, the J end by 4 bases, with 12 bases between. This CDR3 is 13 amino acids long. Germline-derived CDR1 and CDR2 are DFQATT and SNEGSKA (reference sequence). CDR3 in amino acids: CSASPGSGYGYTF. Here the CDR3 DNA reads TGCAGTGCTAGTCCGGGGAGCGGCTATGGCTACACCTTC.

The chain has TRBV9 and TRBJ1-5; perhaps TRBD1 as D (5 bases). V dropped 0 bases and J dropped 7 bases, with 14 bases sitting between them. Germline V gene sequence: CDR1 SGDLS, CDR2 YYNGEE. This CDR3 comprises 15 residues. CDR3 in amino acids: CASSVAGGPGQPQHF. CDR3 DNA: TGTGCCAGCAGCGTAGCGGGGGGTCCGGGGCAGCCCCAGCATTTT.

The V gene is TRBV9, the J gene TRBJ2-5; 7 nucleotides align to TRBD1. CDR3 length equals 16 residues. V shed 3 bases, J shed 1 base, and the junction held 9 bases outside the gene matches. From germline, CDR1 is SGDLS and CDR2 YYNGEE. CDR3 bases: TGTGCCAGCAGCGCAACCGGGACAGTAAGCCAAGAGACCCAGTACTTC. This sequence encodes CASSATGTVSQETQYF.

The chain recombines TRBV4-3 with TRBJ1-3; no definite D call. Per the germline V gene, CDR1 is LGHNA and CDR2 is YSLEER. The CDR3 is 14 amino acids. The germline V and J ends were trimmed by 2 bases and 0 bases, with 5 bases remaining between them. The CDR3 DNA sequence: TGCGCCAGCAGCCAAACGAGCTCTGGAAACACCATATATTTT. As protein: CASSQTSSGNTIYF.

In this sample, this clone turned up once. This chain links TRBV27 with TRBJ2-2; 7 bases agree with TRBD2. V lost 9 bases and J lost 4; bases outside the gene matches: 14. The CDR3 runs 16 residues. Per germline, CDR1 MNHEY and CDR2 SMNVEV (reference sequence). The CDR3: CASRVGGREGTGELFF. Here the CDR3 DNA reads TGTGCCAGTCGGGTTGGAGGGAGGGAGGGCACCGGGGAGCTGTTTTTT.

The gene calls are TRBV28 and TRBJ2-7; D perhaps matches TRBD2 (5 bases). Trimming removed 0 bases from V and 3 bases from J, with 15 bases in between. This CDR3 contains 16 residues. CDR1 and CDR2 (germline): MDHEN, SYDVKM. This CDR3 reads CASSLWSGSGGYEQYF. The CDR3, as DNA: TGTGCCAGCAGTTTATGGAGCGGCAGTGGAGGCTACGAGCAGTACTTC.

This clone has a handful of counts. The V gene is TRBV5-1, the J gene TRBJ2-7; weak D call: TRBD1 (6 bases). V lost 4 bases and J 2 bases, leaving 10 bases between the germline ends. The CDR3 loop spans 13 amino acids. The V gene's germline CDR1 is SGHRS and CDR2 YFSETQ. DNA for the CDR3: TGCGCCAGCAGCGCAGGGGTGACCTACGAGCAGTACTTC. The encoded protein is CASSAGVTYEQYF.

The chain has TRBV5-1 and TRBJ2-2; possibly TRBD2 for D (6 bases). The germline V and J ends were trimmed by 4 bases and 3 bases, with 16 bases remaining between them. The CDR3 has 16 amino acids. Germline loops: CDR1 SGHRS, CDR2 YFSETQ. The CDR3 nucleotides read TGCGCCAGCAGCCCCCTCGGAGGGGTTTACACCGGGGAGCTGTTTTTT. Protein: CASSPLGGVYTGELFF.

This CDR3 reads CASSLGLAGRDIQYF. CDR3 DNA sequence: TGTGCCAGCAGCTTAGGCCTAGCGGGACGTGACATTCAGTACTTC. This chain connects TRBV7-3 to TRBJ2-4; the match to TRBD2 covers 9 bases. The trim removed 2 bases at V and 8 bases at J, leaving 7 bases unmatched. The CDR3 has 15 amino acids. Germline-derived CDR1 and CDR2 are SGHTA and FQGTGA.

There are a few counts of this clone. V usage is TRBV7-9 and J usage is TRBJ1-6; TRBD1 matches at 10 bases. The length of the CDR3 is 15 residues. Looked up from germline, CDR1 is SEHNR and CDR2 is FQNEAQ (reference sequence). J gave up 9 bases and V 6 bases, and 8 bases lay outside the gene matches. The CDR3: CASRYGQGVGSPLHF. The CDR3 DNA follows: TGTGCCAGCAGATACGGACAGGGGGTTGGTTCACCCCTCCACTTT. Combining the CDR3 with reference TRBV7-9 and TRBJ1-6 gives the whole variable domain DTGVSQNPRHKITKRGQNVTFRCDPISEHNRLYWYRQTLGQGPEFLTYFQNEAQLEKSRLLSDRFSAERPKGSFSTLEIQRTEQGDSAMYLCASRYGQGVGSPLHFGNGTRLTVT.